The source of this T cell receptor (beta chain) is a study of cytomegalovirus exposure and HLA in healthy donors. The PCR used 60 Vbeta and 13 Jbeta primers. The assay was immunoSEQ multiplex PCR, and TCRdb's table has in-frame clones only and misses some. The sample lists 150,000 or so clones; around 73% were seen once. Notes on this clone: Its antigen is undetermined.

Regarding the study as a whole: An analysis that was carried out later associated 16,951 TCR beta sequences with HLA alleles at 0.05 false discovery rate. Researchers catalogued over 150 TCR beta chains as cytomegalovirus-associated.

With V trimmed by 10 bases and J by 0 bases, 5 bases remained unmatched. The CDR3 is made up of 14 amino acids. The germline V gene encodes CDR1 LNHDA and CDR2 SQIVND (reference sequence). This sequence was found in a woman between 18 and 29 years old in good health and CMV-seronegative. The chain has TRBV19 and TRBJ2-3; 9 positions match TRBD1. The sample consisted of PBMCs. This CDR3 is CATEDRGSTDTQYF. The CDR3 nucleotides read TGTGCCACCGAGGACAGGGGAAGCACAGATACGCAGTATTTT.